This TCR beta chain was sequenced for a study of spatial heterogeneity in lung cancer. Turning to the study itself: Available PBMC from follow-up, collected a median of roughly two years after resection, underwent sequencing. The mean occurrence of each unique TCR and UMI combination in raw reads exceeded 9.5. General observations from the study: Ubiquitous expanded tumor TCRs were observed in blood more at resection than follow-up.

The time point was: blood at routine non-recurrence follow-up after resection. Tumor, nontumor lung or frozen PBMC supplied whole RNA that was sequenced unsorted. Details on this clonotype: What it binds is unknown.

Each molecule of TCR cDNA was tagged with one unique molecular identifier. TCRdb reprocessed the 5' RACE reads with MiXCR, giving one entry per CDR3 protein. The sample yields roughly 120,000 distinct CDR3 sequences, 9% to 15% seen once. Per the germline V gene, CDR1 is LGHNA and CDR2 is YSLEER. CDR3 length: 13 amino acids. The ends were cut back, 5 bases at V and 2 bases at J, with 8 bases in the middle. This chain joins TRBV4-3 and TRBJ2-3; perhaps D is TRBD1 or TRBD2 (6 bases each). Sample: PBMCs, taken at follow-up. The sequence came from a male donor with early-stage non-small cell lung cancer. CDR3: CASSRGVTDTQYF. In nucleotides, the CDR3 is TGCGCCAGCAGCAGGGGGGTCACAGATACGCAGTATTTT.